One and the same sample provided the 12 T cell receptor beta chains below, sequenced in a study of blood T cell repertoires in COVID-19. Sequenced by immunoSEQ multiplex PCR; TCRdb stores in-frame clones only, minus some. Among roughly 300,000 clones listed, around 92% were seen once. The sequenced sample consisted of peripheral blood. These receptors all stem from a woman aged 30 to 39 with COVID-19, enrolled during active disease.

J is TRBJ2-1 and V is TRBV5-1, with TRBD2 identical over 9 bases. After removal of 0 bases from V and 6 bases from J, the junction contained 1 base not matched to a gene. The CDR3 is 14 residues long. Germline CDR1 is SGHRS and CDR2 is YFSETQ. CDR3 in amino acids: CASSLGGLANEQFF. The CDR3 coding sequence is TGCGCCAGCAGCTTGGGGGGACTAGCCAATGAGCAGTTCTTC. The complete variable domain, with remaining parts taken from reference TRBV5-1 and TRBJ2-1, reads KAGVTQTPRYLIKTRGQQVTLSCSPISGHRSVSWYQQTPGQGLQFLFEYFSETQRNKGNFPGRFSGRQFSNSRSEMNVSTLELGDSALYLCASSLGGLANEQFFGPGTRLTVL.

This clone came up once. The rearrangement links TRBV7-8 to TRBJ2-1, with D maybe TRBD1 (6 bases). The CDR3 covers 18 residues. Trimming took off 1 base at V and 3 bases at J, with 19 bases between the two ends. Germline V CDR1 and CDR2: SGHVS, FQNEAQ. The CDR3: CASSLGGHIVPNYNEQFF. Written as DNA, the CDR3 is TGTGCCAGCAGCTTAGGGGGACACATAGTCCCGAACTACAATGAGCAGTTCTTC.

The chain uses TRBV2 and TRBJ1-5; D not certain. From germline, CDR1 is SNHLY and CDR2 FYNNEI. CDR3 size: 13 residues. V was shortened by 2 bases and J by 2 bases, with 4 bases between the two germline ends. The CDR3 loop is CASSELGNQPQHF. The CDR3 DNA sequence: TGTGCCAGCAGTGAACTCGGCAATCAGCCCCAGCATTTT.

This chain links TRBV5-5 with TRBJ1-2; weak D call: TRBD1 (5 bases). CDR1 is SGHKS, CDR2 YYEKEE, per germline (reference sequence). The CDR3 length is 15 residues. V lost 0 bases and J lost 4, with 13 bases in between. The CDR3 protein is CASSLAAQGGYGYTF. The CDR3 DNA sequence: TGTGCCAGCAGCTTGGCGGCGCAGGGAGGCTATGGCTACACCTTC.

The chain employs TRBV29-1 and TRBJ2-7; tentative D call: TRBD2 (5 bases). The CDR3 sequence is 13 residues long. Per the germline V gene, CDR1 is SQVTM and CDR2 is ANQGSEA. Between the trimmed V and J ends, which lost 0 bases and 3 bases, there was a span of 9 bases. CDR3 in amino acids: CSVEEDDYYEQYF. The DNA for the CDR3 is TGCAGCGTTGAAGAGGACGACTACTACGAGCAGTACTTC.

As DNA, the CDR3 is TGTGCCTGGAGTGTACAGGGCAGTGAAAAACTGTTTTTT. Translated, it gives CAWSVQGSEKLFF. V usage is TRBV30 and J usage is TRBJ1-4, with D possibly TRBD1 on 6 matching bases. V dropped 0 bases and J dropped 7 bases, with 9 bases sitting between them. There are 13 residues in the CDR3. Germline V lookup: CDR1 GTSNPN, CDR2 SVGIG (reference sequence).

This sequence joins TRBV18 and TRBJ2-1; D is unresolved. The CDR3 is made up of 15 amino acids. Germline CDR1 is KGHSH and CDR2 is LQKENI. Trimming shortened V by 2 bases and J by 6 bases, and 14 bases separated the two germline ends. The DNA of the CDR3 is TGTGCCAGCTCACCAGTAGTAGGAGCTACCAATGAGCAGTTCTTC. Residues: CASSPVVGATNEQFF.

The gene calls are TRBV6-6 and TRBJ2-3; D unclear. There are 16 residues in the CDR3. Germline loops: CDR1 MNHNY, CDR2 SVGAGI (reference sequence). V shed 2 bases and J shed 0 bases, with 12 bases lying between them. The CDR3 region has the DNA TGTGCCAGCAGTTACCCCCCCGAGATTAGCACAGATACGCAGTATTTT. Residues: CASSYPPEISTDTQYF.

The chain carries TRBV28 and TRBJ2-5; D is perhaps TRBD2 (5 bases). Trimming removed 8 bases from V and 5 bases from J, with 21 bases in between. Germline CDR1 is MDHEN and CDR2 is SYDVKM. CDR3 size: 15 residues. This CDR3 is CASATAGAGGETQYF. CDR3 sequence (DNA): TGTGCCAGCGCTACCGCAGGTGCCGGCGGGGAGACCCAGTACTTC.

This rearrangement joins TRBV4-1 to TRBJ1-3, with 7 bases fitting TRBD1. Germline CDR1 is MGHRA and CDR2 is YSYEKL. This CDR3 region has 16 residues. Trimming cost V 4 bases and J 1 base; bases outside gene matches: 7. The CDR3 is CASSLRQGLSGNTIYF. CDR3 DNA sequence: TGCGCCAGCAGCCTACGACAGGGCCTTTCTGGAAACACCATATATTTT.

The genes are TRBV3-1 (or the pseudogene TRBV3-2) and TRBJ2-1, with TRBD2 matching over 11 bases. The V segment lost 0 bases and the J segment 15 bases; nucleotides outside the gene matches: 7. CDR3 size: 14 residues. From germline, CDR1 is LGHDT and CDR2 YNNKEL (reference sequence). CDR3 in DNA: TGTGCCAGCAGCCAAGATTCTAGCGGGGGGTTTTGGTTCTTC. Protein: CASSQDSSGGFWFF.

There are many counts of this clone. The chain has TRBV6-5 and TRBJ2-3, with D maybe TRBD1 (5 bases). The CDR3 loop spans 16 amino acids. V was cut by 4 bases and J by 1 base, with 15 bases left in between. Germline V gene lookup returns CDR1 MNHEY and CDR2 SVGAGI. The CDR3 is CASSSGSDPGTDTQYF. The CDR3 nucleotides read TGTGCCAGCAGTTCAGGGTCCGATCCTGGCACAGATACGCAGTATTTT.